This TCR beta chain was identified during a study of blood T cell repertoires in COVID-19. The CDR3 runs 16 residues. Trimming removed 4 bases from V and 1 base from J, with 13 bases in between. CDR1 KGHSH and CDR2 LQKENI come from the germline V gene. Study members were between about 18 and 95 years old and lived in 24 US regions. Cohorts were assigned according to the clinical history that participants reported. Recovery among Cohort 3 donors was established by two negative PCRs, clearance, or symptom resolution. Per the original methods: How many nucleated cells were present was estimated from reference gene primer amplification. Generated by immunoSEQ multiplex PCR, the TCRdb table keeps only in-frame clones and is missing some. Clone size and V and J calls were adopted from that table, with D and trimming inferred from the DNA. Here the sample spans around 280,000 clones, around 85% being singletons.

This TCR was sampled from a woman between 35 and 50 years old who had recovered from COVID-19. This rearrangement joins TRBV18 to TRBJ1-4; tentatively, D is TRBD1 (6 bases). Sequenced input: PBMCs or T cells enriched from blood (not recorded which). The CDR3 protein is CASSHTTGLTNEKLFF. In DNA form, the CDR3 reads TGTGCCAGCTCACATACTACAGGGTTAACTAATGAAAAACTGTTTTTT.